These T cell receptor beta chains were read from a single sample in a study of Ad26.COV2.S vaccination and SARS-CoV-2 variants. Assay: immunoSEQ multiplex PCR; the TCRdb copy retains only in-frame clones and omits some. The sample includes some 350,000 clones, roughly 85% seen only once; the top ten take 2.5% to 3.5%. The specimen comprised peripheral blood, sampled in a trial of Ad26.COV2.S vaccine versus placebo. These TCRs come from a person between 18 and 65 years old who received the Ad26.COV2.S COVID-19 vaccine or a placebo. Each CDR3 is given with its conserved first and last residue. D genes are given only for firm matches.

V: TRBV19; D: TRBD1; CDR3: CASNPTGGAYQETQYF
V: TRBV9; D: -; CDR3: CASSVSPLTDTQYF
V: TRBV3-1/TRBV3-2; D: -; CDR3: CASSQEGRRGSYEQYF
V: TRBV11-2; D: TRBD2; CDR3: CASSLLPGLAGGTTDTQYF
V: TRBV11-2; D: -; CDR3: CASSSIMYNEQFF
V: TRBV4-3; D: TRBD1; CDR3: CASSQVQGVRSPLHF
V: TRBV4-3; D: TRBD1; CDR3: CASSQGQGNSPLHF
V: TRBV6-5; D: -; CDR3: CASSPRARNQPQHF
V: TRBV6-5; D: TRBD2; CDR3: CASRAGGSTDTQYF
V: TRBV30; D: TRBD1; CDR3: CAWSRTGGQPQHF
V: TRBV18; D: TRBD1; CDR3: CASSPGQVSYEQYF
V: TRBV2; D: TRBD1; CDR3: CASGTDYSPLHF
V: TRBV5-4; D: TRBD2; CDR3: CASSRGPLAGGETQYF
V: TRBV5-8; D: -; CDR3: CASSPTDSPSYGYTF
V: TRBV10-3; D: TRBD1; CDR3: CATWTGGFYEQYF
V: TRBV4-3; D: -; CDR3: CASGPGTATNEKLFF
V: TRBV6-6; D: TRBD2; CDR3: CASSLAGGAMGTGELFF
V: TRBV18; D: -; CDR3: CASSIRGYNEQFF
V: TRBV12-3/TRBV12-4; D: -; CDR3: CASTFGTFGPQHF
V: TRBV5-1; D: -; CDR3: CASSRTSYEQYF
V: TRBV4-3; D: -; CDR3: CASSQARQMNTEAFF
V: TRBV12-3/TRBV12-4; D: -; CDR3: CASRNGVDEQYF
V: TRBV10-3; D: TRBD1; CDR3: CAISEDRGTRDGYTF
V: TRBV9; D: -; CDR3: CASTMTIYSDTDTQYF
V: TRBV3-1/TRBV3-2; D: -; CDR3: CASSQEGEKLFF
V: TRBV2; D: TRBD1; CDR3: CASSRQGSGQPQHF
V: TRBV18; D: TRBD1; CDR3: CASSQTGDQPQHF
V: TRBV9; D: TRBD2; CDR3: CASSVGAGGRTDTQYF
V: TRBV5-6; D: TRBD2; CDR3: CASSLGGGQETQYF
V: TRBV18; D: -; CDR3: CASSKEAAGELFF
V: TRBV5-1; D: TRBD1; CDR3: CASSLRGTGGEKLFF
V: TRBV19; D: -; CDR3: CAGRDTANYGYTF
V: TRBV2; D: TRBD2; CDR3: CASRREGENIQYF
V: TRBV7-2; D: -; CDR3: CASSLGVQMNTEAFF
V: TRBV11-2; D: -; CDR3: CASSLAGTQGETQYF
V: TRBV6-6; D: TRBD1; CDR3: CASSSEDRGQNQPQHF
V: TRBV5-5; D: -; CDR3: CASSWTVDSEKLFF
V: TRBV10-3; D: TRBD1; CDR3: CAISESAGGSIGYTF
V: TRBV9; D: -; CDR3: CASSVASSKETQYF
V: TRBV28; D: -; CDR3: CASNSQLTDTQYF
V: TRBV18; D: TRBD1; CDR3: CASSRRTGDPYEQYF
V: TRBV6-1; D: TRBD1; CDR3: CASSGRQGARTGELFF
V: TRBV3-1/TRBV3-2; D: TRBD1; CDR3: CASSPRDRVSYEQYF
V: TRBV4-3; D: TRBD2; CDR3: CASSQGLAAMDADTQYF
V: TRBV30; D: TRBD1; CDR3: CAWRLSGTGNTEAFF
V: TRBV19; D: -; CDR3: CASSIRFTGELFF
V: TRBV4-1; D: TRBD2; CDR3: CASSQESVLASSYEQYF
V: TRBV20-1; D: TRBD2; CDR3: CSASRPSGSYEQYF
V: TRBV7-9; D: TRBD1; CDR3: CASSLSGQGFGWQETQYF
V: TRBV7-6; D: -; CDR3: CASSFKETQYF
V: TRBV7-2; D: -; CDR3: CASSFGAGSGNTIYF
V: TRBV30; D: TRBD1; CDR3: CAWSRDREQYF
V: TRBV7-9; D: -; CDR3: CASSLEGVLYGYTF